This T cell receptor beta chain derives from a study of cytomegalovirus exposure and HLA in healthy donors. Study results and limitations: TCR beta chains associated with HLA were, in a later analysis, more clonally expanded than equally common others. A few CMV-associated chains were confirmed in vitro to be specific for CMV antigens. Association of about 17,000 TCR beta sequences with HLA alleles was found at 0.05 false discovery rate in a later analysis. Researchers reported in a later analysis that a missense DCLRE1C variant was tied to TCR beta V- and J-gene trimming.

A multiplex PCR was run with 60 Vbeta primers and 13 Jbeta primers. Assay: immunoSEQ multiplex PCR; the TCRdb copy retains only in-frame clones and omits some. Here the sample spans approximately 73,000 clones, 75% being singletons. Germline V CDR1 and CDR2: SGHAT, FQNNGV. The CDR3 is 15 amino acids. V lost 1 base and J lost 3, with 11 bases in between. For this clone: The antigen is unknown.

This receptor was obtained from a man between 65 and 85 years old in good health and CMV-seronegative. Material for sequencing was PBMCs. V gene TRBV11-2 combines with J gene TRBJ2-3, with D perhaps matching TRBD1 (6 bases). The CDR3 spells CASSLGGQGTDTQYF. DNA for the CDR3: TGTGCCAGCAGCTTAGGCGGGCAGGGGACAGATACGCAGTATTTT.